This passage covers 12 T cell receptor beta chains from one sample sequenced in a study of shared clonotypes between healthy human individuals. Data came from immunoSEQ multiplex PCR; TCRdb stores just in-frame clones and leaves some out. The sample contains roughly 1.4 million clones, approximately 98.5% of which appear only once. The sequencing input was naive CD4+ T cells sorted from blood. Subset of the sample: CD45RA+ positively selected. All receptors come from a man aged 25-45 years in good health.

The V and J genes are TRBV27 and TRBJ2-7; TRBD1 aligns across 9 bases. V shed 0 bases, J shed 5 bases, and the junction held 5 bases outside the gene matches. Germline V CDR1 and CDR2: MNHEY, SMNVEV (reference sequence). The CDR3 is made up of 15 amino acids. The CDR3 DNA sequence: TGTGCCAGCAGTTTATCCTGGACAGGGGCGGACGAGCAGTACTTC. It codes for CASSLSWTGADEQYF.

The chain carries TRBV5-5 and TRBJ1-3; D not certain. This CDR3 is built from 14 residues. V was pared by 0 bases and J by 4 bases, with 8 bases between. Germline CDR1 is SGHKS and CDR2 is YYEKEE (reference sequence). The DNA of the CDR3 is TGTGCCAGCAGCTTGGAGGCCCTGGGAAACACCATATATTTT. Its protein product is CASSLEALGNTIYF.

This chain links TRBV5-3 with TRBJ2-6, with no clear D. TRBV5-3 is recorded as an ORF, its role being uncertain. The V gene lost 2 bases and the J gene lost 3 bases, with 18 bases spanning the gap. This CDR3 region has 18 residues. The CDR3 DNA reads as TGTGCCAGAAGCTTAAACAGAGTTACCTTCTGTGGGGCCAACGTCCTGACTTTC. Residues: CARSLNRVTFCGANVLTF.

The rearrangement joins TRBV5-1 to TRBJ1-2; 7 nucleotides match TRBD1. Germline assignment: CDR1 SGHRS and CDR2 YFSETQ. The CDR3 loop spans 15 amino acids. The trim removed 4 bases at V and 2 bases at J, leaving 8 bases unmatched. The CDR3 spells CASSSQTGTNYGYTF. The CDR3, as DNA: TGCGCCAGCAGCAGCCAGACAGGGACCAACTATGGCTACACCTTC.

The chain couples TRBV2 to TRBJ2-1; D ambiguous. Trimming took off 10 bases at V and 0 bases at J, with 10 bases between the two ends. Germline loops: CDR1 SNHLY, CDR2 FYNNEI. The CDR3 is made up of 13 amino acids. CDR3 nucleotide sequence: TGTGCCAACCAGGAAAGCTCCTACAATGAGCAGTTCTTC. Its translation: CANQESSYNEQFF.

The J gene is TRBJ1-5, the V gene TRBV9; D not resolved. Germline CDR1 is SGDLS and CDR2 is YYNGEE. The CDR3 has 13 amino acids. V lost 0 bases, J lost 7 bases, and 8 bases lay in between. The CDR3 reads CASSVGQAQPQHF. As DNA, the CDR3 is TGTGCCAGCAGCGTAGGCCAGGCCCAGCCCCAGCATTTT.

The chain carries TRBV7-6 and TRBJ2-3; TRBD2 might be the D (6 bases). Germline loops: CDR1 SGHVS, CDR2 FNYEAQ. Trimming took 5 bases from V and 3 from J, leaving 9 bases between them. The CDR3 consists of 13 residues. The CDR3 spells CASSADYTDTQYF. In DNA, the CDR3 is TGTGCCAGCAGCGCGGACTATACAGATACGCAGTATTTT.

The J gene is TRBJ2-7, the V gene TRBV15, with D perhaps TRBD1 (6 bases). The CDR3 is 19 residues long. V was clipped by 2 bases and J by 3 bases, with 26 bases between them. CDR1 is LNHNV, CDR2 YYDKDF, per germline (reference sequence). The CDR3 region has the DNA TGTGCCACCAGCAGACTCGGTAATGATACAGGGTTGAACCACTACGAGCAGTACTTC. It codes for CATSRLGNDTGLNHYEQYF.

This chain connects TRBV5-1 to TRBJ2-1; D gene unclear. This CDR3 spans 12 amino acids. Trimming stripped 1 base from V and 6 bases from J, with 5 bases between. Germline-derived CDR1 and CDR2 are SGHRS and YFSETQ. In DNA form, the CDR3 reads TGCGCCAGCAGCTTGAATTCCAATGAGCAGTTCTTC. This codes for CASSLNSNEQFF.

The gene calls are TRBV2 and TRBJ2-2, with 12 positions matching TRBD1. The V and J ends lost 10 bases and 3 bases, in that order; junction bases with no gene match: 12. CDR1 and CDR2 from the germline V gene are SNHLY and FYNNEI. The CDR3 spans 17 residues. The CDR3, as DNA: TGTGCCACTCCCGGGACAGGGGGCACTGAGGACACCGGGGAGCTGTTTTTT. Its protein is CATPGTGGTEDTGELFF.

The CDR3 is CSVESQGTDTQYF. CDR3 nucleotides: TGCAGCGTTGAAAGCCAGGGCACAGATACGCAGTATTTT. The chain links TRBV29-1 to TRBJ2-3; no clear D gene. V shed 2 bases and J shed 1 base, with 7 bases lying between them. There are 13 residues in the CDR3. Germline-derived CDR1 and CDR2 are SQVTM and ANQGSEA.

The chain uses TRBV7-3 and TRBJ2-2; D gene unclear. With 4 bases removed from V and 0 bases from J, the gap between germline ends came to 6 bases. Germline values: CDR1 SGHTA, CDR2 FQGTGA. The CDR3 is made up of 14 amino acids. CDR3 in DNA: TGTGCCAGCAGCTCTGACACGAACACCGGGGAGCTGTTTTTT. It specifies CASSSDTNTGELFF.